This T cell receptor beta chain was retrieved from a study of blood T cell repertoires in COVID-19. The overall study: COVID-19 samples collected from the United States, Italy and Spain covered acute and convalescent phases. Sources were T cells, B-cell-depleted T cells, or PBMCs; the material itself was cDNA or gDNA.

Authors' methods: It was from reference gene primer amplification that nucleated cell counts were estimated. The assay was immunoSEQ multiplex PCR, and TCRdb's table has in-frame clones only and misses some. V and J calls and clone size are those listed in that table; D and trimming were worked out from the DNA. The sample lists 150,000 to 200,000 clones, more than 80% occurring once. Looked up from germline, CDR1 is SGHNT and CDR2 is YYREEE (reference sequence). With V trimmed by 1 base and J by 5 bases, 1 base remained unmatched. The CDR3 is made up of 14 amino acids. The V call is TRBV5-4, the J call TRBJ2-5, with TRBD1 matching 11 bases. The sequence was collected from a woman aged 55-75 years with COVID-19, enrolled during active disease. Sequencing input: peripheral blood. The CDR3 region has the DNA TGTGCCAGCAGCTTGCGGGACAGGGGGGAGACCCAGTACTTC. This sequence encodes CASSLRDRGETQYF. Drawing the rest from reference TRBV5-4 and TRBJ2-5, the complete variable domain is ETGVTQSPTHLIKTRGQQVTLRCSSQSGHNTVSWYQQALGQGPQFIFQYYREEENGRGNFPPRFSGLQFPNYSSELNVNALELDDSALYLCASSLRDRGETQYFGPGTRLLVL.